This T cell receptor beta chain was obtained from a study of spatial heterogeneity in lung cancer. Study at large: Raw reads showed each unique TCR and UMI combination turning up more than ten times on average.

Specified time point: blood at routine non-recurrence follow-up after resection. In each case, whole RNA from tumor, nontumor lung or frozen PBMC was sequenced unsorted. TCRdb itself ran the 5' RACE reads through MiXCR, one entry per CDR3 protein. The table records approximately 100,000 distinct CDR3 sequences, roughly a fifth of them present only once. CDR3 length: 16 amino acids. CDR1 is SGDLS, CDR2 YYNGEE, per germline. The V and J ends lost 0 bases and 3 bases, in that order; junction bases with no gene match: 8. The material sequenced was PBMCs, taken at follow-up. The gene calls are TRBV9 and TRBJ2-5, with 7 bases identical to TRBD2. The clonotype comes from a male donor with early-stage non-small cell lung cancer. CDR3 region: CASSVAPAGNKETQYF. CDR3 in DNA: TGTGCCAGCAGCGTAGCCCCAGCGGGGAACAAAGAGACCCAGTACTTC.